The 24 T cell receptor beta chains listed next were all sequenced from one sample in a study of OX40 agonist ivuxolimab in advanced cancers. Here immunoSEQ multiplex PCR was the method, and the copy in TCRdb shows in-frame clones only, minus some. The sample shows 50,000 or so clones, around 85% of them seen only once. The sequencing used CD4+ or CD8+ T cells sorted from blood, collected in a trial of the OX40 agonist ivuxolimab. The source of these receptors is an adult with an advanced solid tumor such as melanoma, head and neck, liver or kidney cancer.

J is TRBJ2-3 and V is TRBV4-3; perhaps TRBD2 as D (6 bases). The CDR3 has 16 residues. Germline CDR1 and CDR2: LGHNA and YSLEER. Trimming cost V 4 bases and J 4 bases, with 18 bases left between them. CDR3 coding DNA: TGCGCCAGCAGCCTGCGGGACTCACTGACCCCAGATACGCAGTATTTT. Its protein product is CASSLRDSLTPDTQYF.

V gene TRBV12-5 combines with J gene TRBJ2-3; TRBD1 matches at 8 bases. With 6 bases clipped from V and 4 bases from J, the junction kept 6 bases outside the gene matches. The CDR3 is made up of 14 amino acids. Germline V gene lookup returns CDR1 LGHNT and CDR2 FRNRAP. CDR3 loop: CASGPGQGSDTQYF. The CDR3 DNA is TGTGCTAGTGGCCCTGGACAGGGATCAGATACGCAGTATTTT.

The V call is TRBV11-1, the J call TRBJ1-2; D gene unclear. The CDR3 consists of 15 residues. V dropped 1 base and J dropped 3 bases, with 12 bases sitting between them. Germline V lookup: CDR1 SGHAT, CDR2 FQDESV (reference sequence). The DNA for the CDR3 is TGTGCCAGCAGCTTAGAGGGCTCCCTGGACTATGGCTACACCTTC. Protein sequence: CASSLEGSLDYGYTF.

This sequence joins TRBV10-3 and TRBJ2-2; D might be TRBD2 (5 bases). The CDR3 is 15 amino acids. Trimming shortened V by 7 bases and J by 2 bases, and 14 bases separated the two germline ends. Per the germline V gene, CDR1 is ENHRY and CDR2 is SYGVKD. CDR3 nucleotide sequence: TGTGCCATCACCACCCGTGAGGGTAACACCGGGGAGCTGTTTTTT. Translated: CAITTREGNTGELFF.

The CDR3 coding sequence is TGTGCCAGCAGCCCTAAACAGGGATTTTTGAATCAGCCCCAGCATTTT. Its translation is CASSPKQGFLNQPQHF. The chain joins TRBV5-8 to TRBJ1-5; tentatively, D is TRBD1 (6 bases). Germline loops: CDR1 SGHTS, CDR2 YDEGEE. There are 16 residues in the CDR3. The V end was cut by 4 bases, the J end by 4 bases, with 18 bases between.

The chain combines TRBV7-2 with TRBJ2-3; 10 bases are shared with TRBD1. Trimming took 0 bases from V and 5 from J; bases not matched to a gene: 11. Germline lookup yields CDR1 SGHTA and CDR2 FQGNSA. CDR3 length: 18 residues. Written as DNA, the CDR3 is TGTGCCAGCAGCTTAGCAGGGGGACAGGGGCCCAGCGGAGATACGCAGTATTTT. It is translated as CASSLAGGQGPSGDTQYF. Full variable domain (missing parts from reference TRBV7-2 and TRBJ2-3): GAGVSQSPSNKVTEKGKDVELRCDPISGHTALYWYRQSLGQGLEFLIYFQGNSAPDKSGLPSDRFSAERTGGSVSTLTIQRTQQEDSAVYLCASSLAGGQGPSGDTQYFGPGTRLTVL.

This chain connects TRBV15 to TRBJ1-1; tentative D call: TRBD1 (6 bases). The CDR3 runs 18 residues. Per germline, CDR1 LNHNV and CDR2 YYDKDF (reference sequence). Trimming left V 0 bases short and J 3 bases short, with 20 bases between. CDR3 residues: CATSRDEGGRGYYTEAFF. CDR3 nucleotide sequence: TGTGCCACCAGCAGAGACGAAGGGGGACGAGGGTATTACACTGAAGCTTTCTTT.

The chain combines TRBV27 with TRBJ2-3, with D unresolved. V lost 3 bases, J lost 0 bases, and 4 bases lay in between. The CDR3 totals 13 residues. Germline lookup yields CDR1 MNHEY and CDR2 SMNVEV (reference sequence). CDR3 residues: CASSLGSTDTQYF. The CDR3 bases are TGTGCCAGCAGTTTGGGGAGCACAGATACGCAGTATTTT.

This chain links TRBV9 with TRBJ1-1; 7 bases fit TRBD1. The J segment lost 4 bases and the V segment lost 5 bases, leaving 8 bases of the junction unmatched. The germline gives CDR1 SGDLS, CDR2 YYNGEE. This CDR3 comprises 14 residues. The CDR3 is CASRPTGSSTEAFF. The CDR3 bases are TGTGCCAGCAGACCGACAGGGTCGAGCACTGAAGCTTTCTTT. Drawing the rest from reference TRBV9 and TRBJ1-1, the complete variable domain is DSGVTQTPKHLITATGQRVTLRCSPRSGDLSVYWYQQSLDQGLQFLIQYYNGEERAKGNILERFSAQQFPDLHSELNLSSLELGDSALYFCASRPTGSSTEAFFGQGTRLTVV.

V usage is TRBV9 and J usage is TRBJ2-3; 14 nucleotides align to TRBD2. Trimming at V came to 0 bases and at J to 6 bases, leaving 9 bases not matched to a gene. This CDR3 is built from 18 residues. Germline CDR1 is SGDLS and CDR2 is YYNGEE. CDR3 in amino acids: CASSVVGTSGGSMDTQYF. For the CDR3, the DNA is TGTGCCAGCAGCGTAGTTGGGACTAGCGGGGGCAGTATGGATACGCAGTATTTT. Full variable domain (remainder filled in from reference TRBV9 and TRBJ2-3): DSGVTQTPKHLITATGQRVTLRCSPRSGDLSVYWYQQSLDQGLQFLIQYYNGEERAKGNILERFSAQQFPDLHSELNLSSLELGDSALYFCASSVVGTSGGSMDTQYFGPGTRLTVL.

The chain joins TRBV25-1 to TRBJ1-5; D is possibly TRBD1 (5 bases). Germline CDR1 is MGHDK and CDR2 is SYGVNS. The germline V and J ends were trimmed by 2 bases and 7 bases, with 12 bases remaining between them. The length of the CDR3 is 14 residues. DNA for the CDR3: TGTGCCAGCAGTGAAGGGGCAGGTCCCCAGCCCCAGCATTTT. Protein sequence: CASSEGAGPQPQHF.

This chain links TRBV4-2 with TRBJ2-7; D unclear. V dropped 0 bases and J dropped 5 bases, with 8 bases sitting between them. This CDR3 comprises 13 residues. Germline V CDR1 and CDR2: LGHNA, YNFKEQ. The CDR3 nucleotides are TGTGCCAGCAGCCAAGATTGGGGTAACGAGCAGTACGTC. Translation gives CASSQDWGNEQYV.

This clone was counted at least ten times. The chain couples TRBV4-1 to TRBJ1-4; D remains unclear. The V and J ends lost 4 bases and 0 bases respectively, with 15 bases between them. Germline values: CDR1 MGHRA, CDR2 YSYEKL. CDR3 size: 17 residues. The CDR3 nucleotides read TGCGCCAGCAGCCCCTTTATAGGGTCATCAACTAATGAAAAACTGTTTTTT. This codes for CASSPFIGSSTNEKLFF.

V usage is TRBV25-1 and J usage is TRBJ2-3; 7 bases fit TRBD2. The junction had 14 bases not matched to a gene; V was cut back by 5 bases and J by 6 bases. CDR3 length: 16 amino acids. Germline V gene sequence: CDR1 MGHDK, CDR2 SYGVNS. The CDR3 region is CASSSPRDYRGDTQYF. The CDR3 nucleotides read TGTGCCAGCAGTTCCCCCCGGGACTACCGCGGGGATACGCAGTATTTT.

In the case of this clone: This sample also contains other DNA sequences that code for the same CDR3. The V gene is TRBV15, the J gene TRBJ2-3; D is ambiguous. Trimming left V 0 bases short and J 1 base short, with 8 bases between. The CDR3 runs to 15 residues. The germline V gene has CDR1 LNHNV and CDR2 YYDKDF (reference sequence). CDR3 sequence reads: CATSRDPTGTDTQYF. The CDR3 DNA reads TGTGCCACCAGCAGAGATCCTACAGGCACAGATACGCAGTATTTT. The variable domain in full, with the rest retrieved from reference TRBV15 and TRBJ2-3, is DAMVIQNPRYQVTQFGKPVTLSCSQTLNHNVMYWYQQKSSQAPKLLFHYYDKDFNNEADTPDNFQSRRPNTSFCFLDIRSPGLGDTAMYLCATSRDPTGTDTQYFGPGTRLTVL.

This clone was seen once. The rearrangement links TRBV9 to TRBJ2-6; TRBD1 matches 7 bases. Germline-derived CDR1 and CDR2 are SGDLS and YYNGEE. The CDR3 runs to 15 residues. J lost 6 bases, V lost 7 bases, and 10 bases had no gene match. CDR3 loop: CASSTRQGEANVLTF. The CDR3 DNA is TGTGCCAGCTCGACCCGACAGGGCGAGGCCAACGTCCTGACTTTC.

This clone was observed a handful of times. The chain carries TRBV6-1 and TRBJ2-3; 9 nucleotides agree with TRBD1. The CDR3 length is 14 residues. V was clipped by 10 bases and J by 5 bases; unmatched bases: 10. Germline V gene lookup returns CDR1 MNHNS and CDR2 SASEGT. CDR3 nucleotides: TGTGCCACGGGACAGGGATCTGTGGGAGATACGCAGTATTTT. Its translation: CATGQGSVGDTQYF.

This clone appeared once. The V call is TRBV27, the J call TRBJ2-1; D is undetermined. Germline CDR1 is MNHEY and CDR2 is SMNVEV (reference sequence). V shed 2 bases and J shed 2 bases, with 13 bases lying between them. The length of the CDR3 is 16 residues. The CDR3 loop is CASSLVRAGPYNEQFF. For the CDR3, the DNA is TGTGCCAGCAGTTTAGTAAGGGCTGGCCCCTACAATGAGCAGTTCTTC.

The chain combines TRBV4-3 with TRBJ1-6; D ambiguous. There are 14 residues in the CDR3. Germline V gene sequence: CDR1 LGHNA, CDR2 YSLEER. Trimming left V 0 bases short and J 8 bases short, with 8 bases between. The CDR3 DNA sequence: TGCGCCAGCAGCCAAGATCGTTGGGATTCACCCCTCCACTTT. Its protein product is CASSQDRWDSPLHF.

The chain combines TRBV19 with TRBJ1-1, with unresolved D. V shed 4 bases and J shed 1 base, with 7 bases lying between them. The CDR3 is made up of 13 amino acids. Germline CDR1 reads LNHDA; CDR2 reads SQIVND (reference sequence). The CDR3 region has the DNA TGTGCCAGTAGTACTACAGCGAACACTGAAGCTTTCTTT. This gives the protein CASSTTANTEAFF.

This clone was picked up one time. The rearrangement uses TRBV19 and TRBJ1-6; the D gene is possibly TRBD1 (5 bases). This CDR3 has 17 amino acids. Germline loops: CDR1 LNHDA, CDR2 SQIVND (reference sequence). Trimming took 7 bases from V and 4 from J, leaving 20 bases between them. This CDR3 reads CASTFTGEGLYNSPLHF. The DNA for the CDR3 is TGTGCCAGTACCTTTACAGGTGAGGGGCTGTATAATTCACCCCTCCACTTT. Full variable domain (outside the CDR3, taken from reference TRBV19 and TRBJ1-6): DGGITQSPKYLFRKEGQNVTLSCEQNLNHDAMYWYRQDPGQGLRLIYYSQIVNDFQKGDIAEGYSVSREKKESFPLTVTSAQKNPTAFYLCASTFTGEGLYNSPLHFGNGTRLTVT.

This clone occurred a few times. The chain combines TRBV6-5 with TRBJ2-3; TRBD1 aligns across 8 bases. V shed 6 bases and J 10 bases; nucleotides not matched to a gene: 6. The germline V gene encodes CDR1 MNHEY and CDR2 SVGAGI. The CDR3 spans 12 residues. The CDR3 DNA sequence: TGTGCCAGCAGGGACGACAGGGGCGCGCAGTATTTT. Translating it yields CASRDDRGAQYF.

The chain is built from TRBV6-4 and TRBJ1-2; 7 bases line up with TRBD1. The CDR3 is 14 amino acids. The germline V gene has CDR1 MRHNA and CDR2 SNTAGT. The ends lost 0 bases at V and 4 bases at J; junction bases unmatched: 2. The CDR3 sequence: CASSDSWDSYGYTF. In DNA form, the CDR3 reads TGTGCCAGCAGTGACTCGTGGGACAGCTATGGCTACACCTTC.

The chain uses TRBV6-5 and TRBJ1-1, with unresolved D. This CDR3 region has 14 residues. Germline loops: CDR1 MNHEY, CDR2 SVGAGI. V lost 0 bases and J lost 3, with 8 bases in between. The CDR3 DNA is TGTGCCAGCAGTTACTCGCTCCGGTACACTGAAGCTTTCTTT. It yields the protein CASSYSLRYTEAFF.